Below are 29 T cell receptor beta chains sequenced from a single sample in a study of T cell repertoires in cytomegalovirus infection. TCRdb ran MiXCR on the reads and lists one entry per CDR3 protein. The sample consists of more than 200,000 distinct CDR3 sequences, approximately 9.1% of them appearing once. The sample consisted of PBMCs. Receptors originate from a human donor in good health (CMV status not recorded). Some clones in this sample may be carry-over from other donors' samples.

The rearrangement links TRBV19 to TRBJ1-1; TRBD1 matches 8 bases. Germline-derived CDR1 and CDR2 are LNHDA and SQIVND (reference sequence). The V segment lost 5 bases and the J segment 6 bases; nucleotides outside the gene matches: 14. The CDR3 extends over 16 amino acids. The CDR3: CASSLTRGQGVSEAFF. The CDR3 nucleotides read TGTGCCAGTAGTCTTACCAGGGGGCAGGGGGTCTCTGAAGCTTTCTTT.

This clonotype has at least ten counts. The rearrangement links TRBV28 to TRBJ2-5, with D perhaps being TRBD1 or TRBD2 (6 bases each). This CDR3 region has 14 residues. Germline CDR1 is MDHEN and CDR2 is SYDVKM. The V and J ends lost 7 bases and 0 bases respectively, with 12 bases between them. CDR3 DNA sequence: TGTGCCAGCACCCTAGGGGGGAACCAAGAGACCCAGTACTTC. This gives the protein CASTLGGNQETQYF.

Many counts were recorded for this clonotype. The chain carries TRBV7-4 and TRBJ1-2; D unresolved. Germline V lookup: CDR1 SGHVT, CDR2 SQSDAQ. V lost 4 bases, J lost 7 bases, and 10 bases lay in between. There are 12 residues in the CDR3. CDR3 protein: CASSSEAGGYTF. CDR3 sequence (DNA): TGTGCCAGCAGCTCCGAAGCGGGTGGCTACACCTTC.

This clonotype was seen ten or more times. The chain has TRBV7-8 and TRBJ2-7, with TRBD1 identical over 9 bases. The CDR3 spans 14 residues. With 5 bases clipped from V and 3 bases from J, the junction kept 5 bases outside the gene matches. Germline V lookup: CDR1 SGHVS, CDR2 FQNEAQ. The CDR3 DNA is TGTGCCAGCAGCCTGGGACAGGGTTTCTACGAGCAGTACTTC. Amino acids: CASSLGQGFYEQYF.

This clonotype was counted ten times or more. J is TRBJ2-2 and V is TRBV7-2; D gene unclear. The germline V gene encodes CDR1 SGHTA and CDR2 FQGNSA. The CDR3 totals 15 residues. The V end lost 0 bases, the J end lost 1 base, and 6 bases lay between the germline ends. The CDR3 DNA follows: TGTGCCAGCAGCTTAGCGCCAGGGAACACCGGGGAGCTGTTTTTT. Translated, it gives CASSLAPGNTGELFF.

In this sample, this clonotype turned up many times. The genes are TRBV20-1 and TRBJ1-1; a possible D gene is TRBD1 (5 bases). V was cut by 8 bases and J by 5 bases, with 18 bases left in between. The germline V gene encodes CDR1 DFQATT and CDR2 SNEGSKA (reference sequence). The CDR3 contains 13 residues. The CDR3 here is CSLSGGGETEAFF. The CDR3 bases are TGCAGTCTATCCGGGGGGGGGGAAACTGAAGCTTTCTTT.

This clonotype has only one observation. The rearrangement uses TRBV7-2 and TRBJ2-7, with a possible D match to TRBD1 (6 bases). Deletions cut 5 bases from V and 9 bases from J, with 17 bases between. This CDR3 spans 13 amino acids. Germline CDR1 SGHTA, CDR2 FQGNSA. The DNA for the CDR3 is TGTGCCAGCAGCGCCCGCCTACAGGGCGGGCAGTACTTC. The encoded protein is CASSARLQGGQYF.

The gene calls are TRBV4-3 and TRBJ2-3, with 7 bases that match TRBD2. Trimming took 0 bases from V and 0 from J; bases not matched to a gene: 3. Germline CDR1 LGHNA, CDR2 YSLEER. CDR3 size: 16 residues. DNA of the CDR3: TGCGCCAGCAGCCAAGAAGGACTAGTCAGCACAGATACGCAGTATTTT. Residues: CASSQEGLVSTDTQYF.

This clonotype showed up just a few times. The rearrangement joins TRBV25-1 to TRBJ2-2; 8 nucleotides agree with TRBD2. CDR1 is MGHDK, CDR2 SYGVNS, per germline. This CDR3 is built from 16 residues. Trimming cost V 1 base and J 6 bases; bases outside gene matches: 7. The CDR3 is CASSEFISGAAGELFF. CDR3 sequence (DNA): TGTGCCAGCAGTGAATTTATTAGCGGGGCCGCCGGGGAGCTGTTTTTT. The full variable domain, with the rest looked up from reference TRBV25-1 and TRBJ2-2, is EADIYQTPRYLVIGTGKKITLECSQTMGHDKMYWYQQDPGMELHLIHYSYGVNSTEKGDLSSESTVSRIRTEHFPLTLESARPSHTSQYLCASSEFISGAAGELFFGEGSRLTVL.

This clonotype was seen only a few times. One end of the junction does not line up with germline, which may come from a read error. The chain recombines TRBV4-3 with TRBJ2-2; the D gene is possibly TRBD1 (6 bases). Germline V gene sequence: CDR1 LGHNA, CDR2 YSLEER. The CDR3 loop spans 18 amino acids. Written as DNA, the CDR3 is TGCGCCAACAGCCAAGAGTTCGGACAGCCAACTTTGGGCGGGGAGCTGTTTTTT. Protein: CANSQEFGQPTLGGELFF.

This clonotype has only a few counts. The genes are TRBV7-6 and TRBJ1-3; TRBD1 matches 8 bases. The CDR3 runs to 15 residues. Per germline, CDR1 SGHVS and CDR2 FNYEAQ. The trim removed 6 bases at V and 2 bases at J, leaving 6 bases unmatched. CDR3 residues: CASRVTGGPGNTIYF. The CDR3 coding sequence is TGTGCCAGCAGGGTAACAGGGGGGCCTGGAAACACCATATATTTT. The full variable domain, completed using reference TRBV7-6 and TRBJ1-3, is GAGVSQSPRYKVTKRGQDVALRCDPISGHVSLYWYRQALGQGPEFLTYFNYEAQQDKSGLPNDRFSAERPEGSISTLTIQRTEQRDSAMYRCASRVTGGPGNTIYFGEGSWLTVV.

The chain combines TRBV6-5 with TRBJ2-3; 8 positions match TRBD2. Per the germline V gene, CDR1 is MNHEY and CDR2 is SVGAGI. The CDR3 loop spans 15 amino acids. With V trimmed by 6 bases and J by 2 bases, 7 bases remained unmatched. CDR3 sequence (DNA): TGTGCCAGCAGGAAACTAGCGGAGAACACAGATACGCAGTATTTT. Encoded protein: CASRKLAENTDTQYF.

This clonotype was counted only a few times. This sequence joins TRBV7-9 and TRBJ2-7; TRBD1 is a possible D gene (6 bases). The germline CDR1 and CDR2 sequences are SEHNR and FQNEAQ (reference sequence). This CDR3 spans 12 amino acids. Trimming left V 5 bases short and J 5 bases short, with 10 bases between. The CDR3 DNA is TGTGCCAGCAGCCCGACAGGTCACGAGCAGTACTTC. Translated, it gives CASSPTGHEQYF.

V and J are TRBV4-3 and TRBJ2-1; no clear D gene. There are 16 residues in the CDR3. V was cut by 0 bases and J by 0 bases, with 9 bases left in between. Germline lookup yields CDR1 LGHNA and CDR2 YSLEER. The CDR3 loop reads CASSQDGRSSYNEQFF. CDR3 sequence (DNA): TGCGCCAGCAGCCAAGATGGGCGTTCCTCCTACAATGAGCAGTTCTTC.

This clonotype occurred a few times. The J gene is TRBJ1-2, the V gene TRBV9; tentatively, D is TRBD1 (5 bases). The germline V gene encodes CDR1 SGDLS and CDR2 YYNGEE. The ends were cut back, 3 bases at V and 3 bases at J, with 12 bases in the middle. The CDR3 sequence is 14 residues long. The CDR3 spells CASSARGRDYGYTF. CDR3 DNA: TGTGCCAGCAGCGCAAGGGGTCGGGACTATGGCTACACCTTC.

This clonotype was seen ten or more times. The chain has TRBV7-8 and TRBJ1-2, with TRBD1 matching 7 bases. The CDR3 is made up of 16 amino acids. Germline CDR1 and CDR2: SGHVS and FQNEAQ. The V gene end was trimmed by 5 bases and the J gene end by 6 bases; junction bases not matched to a gene: 15. The CDR3 protein is CASSPMYTGDVDGYTF. CDR3 nucleotide sequence: TGTGCCAGCAGCCCGATGTACACAGGGGATGTAGATGGCTACACCTTC. The full variable domain, completed using reference TRBV7-8 and TRBJ1-2, is GAGVSQSPRYKVAKRGQDVALRCDPISGHVSLFWYQQALGQGPEFLTYFQNEAQLDKSGLPSDRFFAERPEGSVSTLKIQRTQQEDSAVYLCASSPMYTGDVDGYTFGSGTRLTVV.

This clonotype was recorded at least ten times. The rearrangement links TRBV7-2 to TRBJ1-1; the D is unclear. Trimming removed 3 bases at V and 2 bases at J, with 10 bases between. In germline, CDR1 is SGHTA, CDR2 FQGNSA. The CDR3 has 14 residues. This CDR3 is CASSFGDGNTEAFF. CDR3 bases: TGTGCCAGCAGCTTTGGGGATGGAAACACTGAAGCTTTCTTT.

This clonotype was counted at least ten times. The V gene is TRBV28, the J gene TRBJ1-2; D not resolved. This CDR3 comprises 13 residues. Germline V lookup: CDR1 MDHEN, CDR2 SYDVKM. V was shortened by 6 bases and J by 3 bases, with 11 bases between the two germline ends. This CDR3 is CASSLGRHYGYTF. The CDR3, as DNA: TGTGCCAGCAGCCTCGGACGGCACTATGGCTACACCTTC.

This rearrangement joins TRBV27 to TRBJ1-1, with TRBD1 matching over 8 bases. V shed 6 bases and J 5 bases; nucleotides not matched to a gene: 8. CDR3 length equals 14 residues. Germline CDR1 MNHEY, CDR2 SMNVEV (reference sequence). CDR3 in amino acids: CASSRTGSLTEAFF. In DNA, the CDR3 is TGTGCCAGCAGCAGGACAGGGAGTTTAACTGAAGCTTTCTTT.

This clonotype occurred many times. The CDR3 spells CASTLAGRLDQPQHF. CDR3 nucleotide sequence: TGTGCCAGCACTCTGGCAGGGAGGTTAGATCAGCCCCAGCATTTT. V is TRBV12-3 or TRBV12-4 and J is TRBJ1-5, with D possibly being TRBD1 (5 bases). V was clipped by 7 bases and J by 5 bases, with 18 bases between them. CDR3 length equals 15 residues.

This clonotype has a handful of counts. The chain has TRBV20-1 and TRBJ1-1; maybe TRBD1 (6 bases). Trimming shortened V by 3 bases and J by 1 base, and 12 bases separated the two germline ends. The germline CDR1 and CDR2 sequences are DFQATT and SNEGSKA (reference sequence). This CDR3 spans 14 amino acids. CDR3 sequence: CSARQGGGNTEAFF. CDR3 sequence (DNA): TGCAGTGCTAGGCAAGGGGGAGGGAACACTGAAGCTTTCTTT.

This rearrangement joins TRBV6-2 or TRBV6-3 to TRBJ1-1; D is unclear. Germline lookup yields CDR1 MNHEY and CDR2 SVGEGT. CDR3 length: 11 amino acids. The germline V and J ends were trimmed by 6 bases and 6 bases, with 8 bases remaining between them. CDR3 nucleotides: TGTGCCAGCAGCCGGTGGGCTGAAGCTTTCTTT. Its translation is CASSRWAEAFF.

The chain is built from TRBV20-1 and TRBJ2-3; 11 positions match TRBD2. This CDR3 is built from 14 residues. From germline, CDR1 is DFQATT and CDR2 SNEGSKA (reference sequence). J was trimmed by 6 bases and V by 5 bases; bases with no gene match: 7. In nucleotides, the CDR3 is TGCAGTGCTCGACTAGCGGGAAGGCTGGATACGCAGTATTTT. This translates into CSARLAGRLDTQYF.

This clonotype was detected ten times or more. This chain links TRBV7-2 with TRBJ2-1; D perhaps matches TRBD2 (6 bases). Germline CDR1 and CDR2: SGHTA and FQGNSA. Trimming pared 1 base from V and 6 bases from J, leaving 16 bases between. The length of the CDR3 is 16 residues. The CDR3 coding sequence is TGTGCCAGCAGCTTAGTCAGCGGGCTCATGGGCAATGAGCAGTTCTTC. Protein product: CASSLVSGLMGNEQFF.

This clonotype was counted only a few times. This chain links TRBV2 with TRBJ1-4, with TRBD1 matching over 9 bases. Germline loops: CDR1 SNHLY, CDR2 FYNNEI. CDR3 size: 15 residues. V was clipped by 7 bases and J by 7 bases; unmatched bases: 10. The CDR3 loop reads CASNARGTGSEKLFF. The CDR3 region has the DNA TGTGCCAGCAATGCTAGGGGGACAGGGAGTGAAAAACTGTTTTTT.

The CDR3 region is CASSLGTHRAQYF. Here the CDR3 DNA reads TGTGCCAGCAGCTTGGGGACGCACCGGGCCCAGTACTTC. The chain employs TRBV5-4 and TRBJ2-5, with D unresolved. CDR3 length: 13 amino acids. With 0 bases removed from V and 9 bases from J, the gap between germline ends came to 12 bases. The germline CDR1 and CDR2 sequences are SGHNT and YYREEE (reference sequence).

Notes on this clonotype: This could be a read error, since a much larger clone is one nucleotide away. V and J are TRBV6-4 and TRBJ1-1; no reliable D call. V dropped 6 bases and J dropped 1 base, with 6 bases sitting between them. The germline V gene has CDR1 MRHNA and CDR2 SNTAGT. There are 12 residues in the CDR3. The CDR3, as DNA: TGTGCCAGCAGGGAAAGGAACACTGAAGCTTTCTTT. This sequence encodes CASRERNTEAFF.

Many counts were recorded for this clonotype. CDR3 in amino acids: CASSYLGGVKTEAFF. CDR3 nucleotides: TGTGCCAGCAGCTACCTAGGGGGGGTAAAGACTGAAGCTTTCTTT. The rearrangement links TRBV5-5 to TRBJ1-1; D perhaps matches TRBD1 (6 bases). V lost 3 bases and J 5 bases, leaving 17 bases between the germline ends. Germline values: CDR1 SGHKS, CDR2 YYEKEE (reference sequence). This CDR3 spans 15 amino acids. The full variable domain, its missing parts supplied by reference TRBV5-5 and TRBJ1-1, is DAGVTQSPTHLIKTRGQQVTLRCSPISGHKSVSWYQQVLGQGPQFIFQYYEKEERGRGNFPDRFSARQFPNYSSELNVNALLLGDSALYLCASSYLGGVKTEAFFGQGTRLTVV.

The chain couples TRBV7-2 to TRBJ2-3, with D perhaps matching TRBD1 (5 bases). The CDR3 spans 14 residues. The V gene lost 2 bases and the J gene lost 4 bases, with 10 bases spanning the gap. The germline V gene has CDR1 SGHTA and CDR2 FQGNSA. CDR3 coding DNA: TGTGCCAGCAGCTTAAAGGGGCCGGCAGATACGCAGTATTTT. This encodes CASSLKGPADTQYF.